The subject of this entry is one T cell receptor beta chain. The target antigen is unknown. Data came from immunoSEQ multiplex PCR; TCRdb stores just in-frame clones and leaves some out. The sample includes around 50,000 clones, 65% to 75% of them seen just once. These data belong to a study of vaccination effects on CD4 cells after COVID-19. On the study more broadly: After vaccination, a few convalescent patients were sampled at early and late time points. Post-vaccine sampling took place a median of 72 days after the second dose.

V dropped 4 bases and J dropped 4 bases, with 22 bases sitting between them. The CDR3 runs 17 residues. Germline V gene sequence: CDR1 KGHSH, CDR2 LQKENI. On roughly day 9 of culture, CD4+ T cells were separated out. The person had PCR-confirmed SARS-CoV-2 infection between March and December 2020. Each participant was administered two doses of either the BNT162b2 or the mRNA-1273 vaccine. The input for sequencing was CD4+ T cells from PBMCs cultured without peptide, taken after COVID-19 vaccination. This receptor was taken from a human donor who had a prior SARS-CoV-2 infection. This chain connects TRBV18 to TRBJ1-1; weak D call: TRBD1 (5 bases). The CDR3 DNA sequence: TGTGCCAGCTCACAGAGCCTCCAAGCAGGGAGGGGCACTGAAGCTTTCTTT. It specifies CASSQSLQAGRGTEAFF.